This T cell receptor beta chain derives from a study of cytomegalovirus exposure and HLA in healthy donors. The PCR contained 60 Vbeta and 13 Jbeta primers. Clones were sequenced by immunoSEQ multiplex PCR, and TCRdb holds only the in-frame ones, with some missing. The sample lists around 140,000 clones, roughly 87% occurring once. The CDR3 runs to 16 residues. The germline gives CDR1 SGHTA, CDR2 FQGNSA. Trimming took 4 bases from V and 6 from J; bases not matched to a gene: 10. Specimen: PBMCs. This rearrangement joins TRBV7-2 to TRBJ2-2, with 8 bases that match TRBD2. This TCR was recovered from a woman in her thirties or forties in good health and CMV-seronegative. The CDR3 DNA reads TGTGCCAGCAGCTCGCAAGGGACTAGAACAGCCGGGGAGCTGTTTTTT. Amino acids: CASSSQGTRTAGELFF.